This TCR beta chain comes out of a study of blood T cell repertoires in COVID-19 (dated by TCRdb to the early 2020s). Broadly, across the study: Collaborator samples came from the United States, Italy and Spain and covered acute and convalescent phases of COVID-19. Where available, HLA class I and class II types were taken from metadata supplied by the sample provider and were not determined by assay-based typing. The material from the prospective study consisted of cDNA or gDNA derived from T cells, B-cell-depleted T cells, or PBMCs. Samples came from the ongoing ImmuneRACE study (first 160 participants) plus 1,254 subjects from 6 global collaborators. Nearly every sample came with metadata listing a de-identified subject ID, COVID-19 status, age in years and sex. The repertoires were released in a freely available public database meant as a resource for research on the immune response to SARS-CoV-2. The dataset comprised deeply sampled blood TCRbeta repertoires from subjects exposed to, actively infected with, or recovered from COVID-19. The study at large found these results: The quantity of clinical and demographic metadata differed by source and by participant and was supplied without curation.

Samples from volunteer blood donors who had recovered from COVID-19 were contributed by a second Seattle source. Whole blood was collected in K2EDTA tubes by collaborating institutions according to the institutions' own protocols. For TCRbeta analysis, collaborators shipped samples in one of three forms: frozen whole blood, isolated PBMCs, or DNA extracted from either of those sample types. Regarding this clone: This receptor's antigen is unknown. Base qualities were left out, and no much larger clone turns up one base away.

TCRbeta CDR3 regions were amplified from genomic DNA by means of the immunoSEQ Assay, a bias-controlled multiplex PCR. Concerning the study's data processing: Within the assay, amplification of reference gene primers was used to estimate how many nucleated cells each sample contained. Sequence reads were collapsed and filtered to measure the absolute abundance of every unique TCRbeta CDR3 rearrangement. For each sample, productive Simpson clonality was calculated by taking the square root of Simpson's diversity index across productive rearrangements. TCRdb re-hosts the immuneACCESS table, in-frame sequences only. Its copies lack some clones; in the studies checked, an unresolved V gene accounts for under half of them, and the cause for the rest is not known. That table supplies the V and J calls and clone size; D and trimming were determined from the DNA. The sample table lists some 200,000 clones, around 84% of them with a count of one. The ten largest clones add up to around 2.9% of the sample.

This receptor was taken from a man in his fifties who had recovered from COVID-19. Source material: peripheral blood.

The DNA reads TGTGCCAGCAGTTTATGGGGCAGGGACACCCTAGGGGAGCTGTTTTTT. This translates into CASSLWGRDTLGELFF. Recombination linked TRBV27 to TRBJ2-2; the D gene is possibly TRBD1, with 6 bases matching. From the cysteine through the phenylalanine, the CDR3 covers 16 amino acids. The retained sequence is limited to the CDR3, 48 bases, with the frame set at the first base. The germline V gene (reference sequence) sets CDR1 to MNHEY and CDR2 to SMNVEV. V drops 1 base and J drops 8 bases, leaving 17 bases in between.